These T cell receptor beta chains were read from a single sample in a study of T cell responses to AZD1222 COVID-19 vaccine. This table comes from immunoSEQ multiplex PCR, and its TCRdb copy is limited to in-frame clones, with some not included. This sample yields nearly 35,000 clones, of which about nine tenths are seen a single time; approximately 9.9% belongs to the top ten. The sequences come from peripheral blood, collected 28 days after the second AZD1222 dose. These receptors were taken from an adult who received the AZD1222 COVID-19 vaccine. The CDR3 runs from the conserved cysteine through the conserved F or W. The D gene is left open where the match is weak. Expanded clones are given a class, and other clones once, few, many or no size at all.

v_gene	abundance	d_gene	j_gene	len	CDR3aa	CDR3nt
TRBV6-6	once	-	TRBJ1-4	12	CASMGREGKLFF	TGTGCCAGCATGGGCAGGGAAGGAAAACTGTTTTTT
TRBV19	-	TRBD1	TRBJ1-1	13	CASWDRMNTEAFF	TGTGCCAGCTGGGACAGGATGAACACTGAAGCTTTCTTT
TRBV6-1	-	-	TRBJ1-1	14	CASSERSRTTEAFF	TGTGCCAGCAGTGAAAGGTCAAGGACAACTGAAGCTTTCTTT
TRBV12-5	-	-	TRBJ2-7	13	CASGLNQLYEQYF	TGTGCTAGTGGTTTGAATCAGCTCTACGAGCAGTACTTC
TRBV5-6	few	TRBD1	TRBJ1-2	15	CASTLLGQESYGYTF	TGTGCCAGCACCCTTCTAGGACAGGAAAGCTATGGCTACACCTTC
TRBV19	-	-	TRBJ1-1	13	CASSPLEGTEAFF	TGTGCCAGTAGCCCCCTGGAGGGGACTGAAGCTTTCTTT
TRBV28	-	TRBD1	TRBJ1-1	16	CASSLQGATINTEAFF	TGTGCCAGCAGTTTACAGGGGGCCACCATTAACACTGAAGCTTTCTTT
TRBV5-1	-	TRBD1	TRBJ2-1	14	CASSSGNRGNEQFF	TGCGCCAGCAGCTCCGGCAACAGGGGCAATGAGCAGTTCTTC
TRBV6-4	-	TRBD1	TRBJ1-1	14	CASSDTDRATEAFF	TGTGCCAGCAGTGACACGGACAGGGCCACTGAAGCTTTCTTT
TRBV3-1/TRBV3-2	once	-	TRBJ2-6	13	CASTYSGANVLTF	TGTGCCAGCACCTACTCTGGGGCCAACGTCCTGACTTTC
TRBV7-2	-	-	TRBJ1-5	14	CASSDQGIGQPQHF	TGTGCCAGCAGCGACCAGGGTATAGGGCAGCCCCAGCATTTT
TRBV5-1	-	-	TRBJ2-7	15	CASSLGQGQQSEQYF	TGCGCCAGCAGCTTGGGTCAGGGGCAACAAAGCGAGCAGTACTTC
TRBV19	-	-	TRBJ2-3	15	CASTLQVSFTDTQYF	TGTGCCAGTACCTTACAGGTTTCCTTCACAGATACGCAGTATTTT
TRBV30	-	-	TRBJ2-5	12	CAWSELAETQYF	TGTGCCTGGAGTGAGTTAGCGGAGACCCAGTACTTC
TRBV24-1	-	-	TRBJ1-5	12	CATSNPGQPQHF	TGTGCCACCAGTAATCCTGGGCAGCCCCAGCATTTT
TRBV6-5	-	-	TRBJ1-4	15	CASSYGGGTNEKLFF	TGTGCCAGCAGTTACGGGGGGGGGACTAATGAAAAACTGTTTTTT
TRBV3-1/TRBV3-2	-	-	TRBJ1-2	19	CASSQERLDIPYGDYGYTF	TGTGCCAGCAGCCAAGAGCGACTGGACATCCCCTATGGGGACTATGGCTACACCTTC
TRBV2	-	-	TRBJ1-5	15	CASSALDGLNQPQHF	TGTGCCAGCAGTGCCCTGGACGGCCTCAATCAGCCCCAGCATTTT
TRBV7-2	-	-	TRBJ1-2	17	CASSPRESGGRDGGYTF	TGTGCCAGCAGCCCCCGTGAGTCGGGGGGCCGAGATGGTGGCTACACCTTC
TRBV24-1	-	-	TRBJ1-2	15	CATSDLLGRLYGYTF	TGTGCCACCAGTGATTTACTGGGACGGCTCTATGGCTACACCTTC
TRBV5-6	-	-	TRBJ1-1	17	CASSLVGRYGVNTEAFF	TGTGCCAGCAGCTTGGTTGGGCGATACGGGGTGAACACTGAAGCTTTCTTT
TRBV18	-	TRBD1	TRBJ1-4	15	CASSPTGGQGEKLFF	TGTGCCAGCTCACCAACAGGGGGACAAGGTGAAAAACTGTTTTTT
TRBV2	-	TRBD1	TRBJ2-7	16	CASSEKGRTGGREQYF	TGTGCCAGCAGTGAAAAGGGTCGGACAGGGGGCAGGGAGCAGTACTTC
TRBV14	-	-	TRBJ2-7	14	CASSQTGRLGEQYF	TGTGCCAGCAGCCAAACCGGGAGACTGGGCGAGCAGTACTTC